The source of this T cell receptor beta chain is a study of immune characterization of retroperitoneal liposarcoma. TCRdb re-called the PCR reads through MiXCR, storing one row per CDR3 protein. Of more than 9,000 distinct CDR3 sequences listed, 27% were seen once; the top ten hold 8.3%. In the case of this clonotype: A read error is possible here, since a much larger clone lies one base away.

Specimen: tumor tissue. This receptor was taken from a male donor with retroperitoneal liposarcoma.

The CDR3 spells CASSFISASYEQFF. DNA of the CDR3: TGTGCCAGCAGTTTCATTAGCGCGTCCTACGAGCAGTTCTTC. V and J are TRBV27 and TRBJ2-1; a weak D match, TRBD2 (5 bases). Germline V lookup: CDR1 MNHEY, CDR2 SMNVEV (reference sequence). Trimming removed 3 bases at V and 10 bases at J, with 16 bases between. This CDR3 comprises 14 residues.